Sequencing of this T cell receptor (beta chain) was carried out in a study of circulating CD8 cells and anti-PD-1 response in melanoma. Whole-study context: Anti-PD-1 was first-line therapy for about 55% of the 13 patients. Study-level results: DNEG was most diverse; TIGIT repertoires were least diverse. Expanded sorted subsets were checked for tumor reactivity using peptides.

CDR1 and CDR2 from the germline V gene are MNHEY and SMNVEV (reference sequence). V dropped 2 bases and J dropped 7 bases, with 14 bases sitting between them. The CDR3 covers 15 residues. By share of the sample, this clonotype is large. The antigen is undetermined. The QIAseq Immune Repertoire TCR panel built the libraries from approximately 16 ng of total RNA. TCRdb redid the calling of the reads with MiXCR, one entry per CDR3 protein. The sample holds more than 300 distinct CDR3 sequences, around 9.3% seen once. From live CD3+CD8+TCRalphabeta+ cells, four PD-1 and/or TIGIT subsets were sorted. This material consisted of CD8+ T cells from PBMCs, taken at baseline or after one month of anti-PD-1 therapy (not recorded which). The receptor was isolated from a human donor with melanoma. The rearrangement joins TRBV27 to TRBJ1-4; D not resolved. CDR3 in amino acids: CASSLLVGSGEKLFF. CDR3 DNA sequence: TGTGCCAGCAGTTTACTCGTAGGGTCAGGTGAAAAACTGTTTTTT.